This record concerns one TCR beta chain sequence. Its antigen is not identified. The germline V gene has CDR1 SGDLS and CDR2 YYNGEE. There are 16 residues in the CDR3. With V trimmed by 1 base and J by 6 bases, 9 bases remained unmatched. TCRdb keeps only in-frame clones here, not all; method: immunoSEQ multiplex PCR. The repertoire holds about 36,000 clones, 90% to 95% seen once, with roughly 0.2% in the top ten. This record belongs to a study of monozygotic twins with cystic fibrosis. Whole-study results and caveats: Unrelated CF individuals shared fewer identical clonotypes than monozygotic CF twins. V usage most resembled the co-twin in 13 of 16 pairs.

The chain has TRBV9 and TRBJ2-3; the match to TRBD2 covers 9 bases. Specimen: blood. This TCR came from a boy between 2 and 10 years old with cystic fibrosis. The chain's CDR3 is CASSVYLGLASDTQYF. CDR3 nucleotides: TGTGCCAGCAGCGTATATTTGGGACTAGCTTCTGATACGCAGTATTTT.